This TCR beta chain was captured in a study of shared clonotypes between healthy human individuals. Findings and limits, study-wide: Among the subsets, naive ones generally showed larger estimated richness than memory ones.

Comments on this clone: The antigen remains unidentified.

Naive CD8 cells lacked CD45RO and underwent positive selection for CCR7, leaving out terminally differentiated effector memory CD45RA+ cells. Donors were Caucasian adults residing in Nashville, Tennessee, USA. Using immunoSEQ multiplex PCR, the repertoire was profiled, and TCRdb retains in-frame clones only, with some absent. The sample lists hundreds of thousands of clones; roughly 96% were seen once. The CDR3 extends over 20 amino acids. Germline V gene sequence: CDR1 SGHTS, CDR2 YDEGEE. J was trimmed by 3 bases and V by 0 bases; bases with no gene match: 18. Material for sequencing was naive CD8+ T cells sorted from blood. This sequence joins TRBV5-8 and TRBJ2-3; 8 bases line up with TRBD2. The receptor was isolated from a woman aged 25 to 39 in good health. CDR3 protein: CASSLGAGIGPSGGTDTQYF. The CDR3 region has the DNA TGTGCCAGCAGCTTGGGGGCAGGGATCGGCCCGTCGGGGGGGACAGATACGCAGTATTTT.